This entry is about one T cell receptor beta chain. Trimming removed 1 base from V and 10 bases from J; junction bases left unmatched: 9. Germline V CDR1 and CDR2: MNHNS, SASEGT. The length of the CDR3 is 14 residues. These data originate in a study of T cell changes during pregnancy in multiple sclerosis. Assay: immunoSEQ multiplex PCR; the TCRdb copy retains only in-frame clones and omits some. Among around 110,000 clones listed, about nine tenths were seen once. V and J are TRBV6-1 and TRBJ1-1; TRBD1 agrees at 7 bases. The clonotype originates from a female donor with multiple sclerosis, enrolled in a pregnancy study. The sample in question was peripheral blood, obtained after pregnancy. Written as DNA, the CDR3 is TGTGCCAGCAGTGAAGTTGGACAGGAAAAGGGAGCTTTCTTT. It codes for CASSEVGQEKGAFF.